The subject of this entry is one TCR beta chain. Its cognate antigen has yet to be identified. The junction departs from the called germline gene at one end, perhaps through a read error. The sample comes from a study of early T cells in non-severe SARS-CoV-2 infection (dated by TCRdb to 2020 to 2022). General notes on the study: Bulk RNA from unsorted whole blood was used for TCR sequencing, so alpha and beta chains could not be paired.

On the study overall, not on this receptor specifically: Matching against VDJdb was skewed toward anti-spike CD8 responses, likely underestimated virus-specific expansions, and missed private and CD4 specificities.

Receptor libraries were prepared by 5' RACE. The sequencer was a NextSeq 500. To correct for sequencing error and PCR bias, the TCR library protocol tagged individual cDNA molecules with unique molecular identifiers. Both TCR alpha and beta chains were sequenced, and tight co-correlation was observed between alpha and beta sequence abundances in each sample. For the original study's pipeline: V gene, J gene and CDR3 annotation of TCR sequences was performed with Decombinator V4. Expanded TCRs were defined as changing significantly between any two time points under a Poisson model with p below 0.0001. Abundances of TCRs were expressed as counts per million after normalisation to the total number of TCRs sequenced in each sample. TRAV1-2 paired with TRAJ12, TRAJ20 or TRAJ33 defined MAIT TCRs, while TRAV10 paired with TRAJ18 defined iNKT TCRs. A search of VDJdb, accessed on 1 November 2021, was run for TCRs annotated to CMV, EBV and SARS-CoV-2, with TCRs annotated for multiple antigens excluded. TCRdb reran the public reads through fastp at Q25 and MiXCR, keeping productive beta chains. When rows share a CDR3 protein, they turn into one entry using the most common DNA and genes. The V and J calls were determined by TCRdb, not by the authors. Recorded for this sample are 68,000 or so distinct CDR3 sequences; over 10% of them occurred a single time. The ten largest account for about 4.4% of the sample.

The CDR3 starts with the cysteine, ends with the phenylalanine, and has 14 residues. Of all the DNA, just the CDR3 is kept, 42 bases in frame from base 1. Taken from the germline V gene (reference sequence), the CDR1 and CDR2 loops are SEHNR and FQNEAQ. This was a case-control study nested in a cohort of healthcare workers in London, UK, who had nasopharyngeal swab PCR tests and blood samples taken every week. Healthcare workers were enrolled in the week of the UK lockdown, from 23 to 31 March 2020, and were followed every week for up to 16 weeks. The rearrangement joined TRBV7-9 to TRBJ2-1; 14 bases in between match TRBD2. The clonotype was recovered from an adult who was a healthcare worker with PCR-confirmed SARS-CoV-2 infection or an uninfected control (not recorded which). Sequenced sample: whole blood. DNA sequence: TGTGCCAGCAGCCGTCCCGGGACTAGCGGGGGTGTTTTGTTC. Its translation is CASSRPGTSGGVLF.